Presented here are 2 T cell receptor beta chains from one specimen sequenced in a study of cytomegalovirus exposure and HLA in healthy donors. Method: immunoSEQ multiplex PCR; TCRdb's copy keeps in-frame clones and lacks some. Of nearly 110,000 clones listed, less than 90% are singletons. Sequencing input: PBMCs. The receptors were sampled from a woman under 30 in good health and CMV-seropositive.

The rearrangement joins TRBV27 to TRBJ1-6; D gene uncertain. Trimming took off 6 bases at V and 0 bases at J, with 9 bases between the two ends. Germline CDR1 is MNHEY and CDR2 is SMNVEV (reference sequence). This CDR3 region has 15 residues. CDR3 sequence reads: CASRDLSSYNSPLHF. The CDR3 region has the DNA TGTGCCAGCAGGGACTTGAGCTCCTATAATTCACCCCTCCACTTT.

The chain uses TRBV11-2 and TRBJ2-7; tentatively, D is TRBD2 (6 bases). Per the germline V gene, CDR1 is SGHAT and CDR2 is FQNNGV. The CDR3 is 15 residues long. Trimming removed 5 bases at V and 0 bases at J, with 14 bases between. CDR3 nucleotides: TGTGCCAGCAGCCTCACCGGAGGGGACTCCTACGAGCAGTACTTC. Translating it yields CASSLTGGDSYEQYF.